Each of the 30 T cell receptor beta chains below was sequenced from the same sample in a study of blood T cells in healthy people across ages. The use of a sample-barcoded 5' primer and a J-beta primer mix characterized a second PCR of roughly 6 to 12 cycles. MiXCR, applied by TCRdb to the 5' RACE reads, yields one record per CDR3 protein. The table records more than 800,000 distinct CDR3 sequences, around 26% of them present only once. Sequencing was done on a sample of blood. The receptor source for this set is a woman aged 80 or over in good health.

Comments on this clonotype: A junction boundary mismatches the germline segment, possibly from a read error. The rearrangement links TRBV7-2 to TRBJ2-2; 14 bases line up with TRBD2. The CDR3 contains 16 residues. Per the germline V gene, CDR1 is SGHTA and CDR2 is FQGNSA. In DNA, the CDR3 is TGTGCCAGCAGGACGACTAGCGGGAGGGCCTATCGGGAGCGGTTTTTT. It encodes CASRTTSGRAYRERFF.

About this clonotype itself: This may be a read error: a much more frequent sequence differs by one nucleotide. The chain joins TRBV10-2 to TRBJ2-5; 9 nucleotides align to TRBD1. CDR3 length: 14 residues. Germline assignment: CDR1 WSHSY and CDR2 SAAADI. CDR3 region: CASRESGTGRGQYF. The DNA of the CDR3 is TGCGCCAGCAGGGAGTCGGGGACAGGGCGCGGGCAGTACTTC.

This sequence joins TRBV11-2 and TRBJ1-5; D not certain. The V end lost 5 bases, the J end lost 0 bases, and 8 bases lay between the germline ends. Germline V lookup: CDR1 SGHAT, CDR2 FQNNGV. This CDR3 has 14 residues. CDR3 sequence (DNA): TGTGCCAGCAGCAAACACCCTAGCAATCAGCCCCAGCATTTT. Protein sequence: CASSKHPSNQPQHF.

This clonotype has a count of ten or more. The CDR3 coding sequence is TGTGCCAGCAGTTACGGACAGGGGGACGAGCAGTACTTC. This sequence encodes CASSYGQGDEQYF. The chain recombines TRBV6-2 or TRBV6-3 with TRBJ2-7; 10 positions match TRBD1. Unmatched junction bases numbered 0, after V lost 2 bases and J lost 5 bases. Per the germline V gene, CDR1 is MNHEY and CDR2 is SVGEGT. The CDR3 length is 13 residues.

This clonotype was seen once. The genes are TRBV2 and TRBJ2-3; TRBD2 matches at 12 bases. V lost 7 bases to trimming and J lost 7 bases; unmatched junction nucleotides: 9. Germline V gene lookup returns CDR1 SNHLY and CDR2 FYNNEI. This CDR3 has 15 amino acids. CDR3 amino acids: CASMILAGGPNTQYF. DNA for the CDR3: TGTGCCAGCATGATCCTAGCGGGGGGGCCAAATACGCAGTATTTT.

At least ten counts were recorded for this clonotype. The chain uses TRBV20-1 and TRBJ2-3; D is possibly TRBD1 or TRBD2 (6 bases each). V was cut by 0 bases and J by 2 bases, with 12 bases left in between. The germline V gene has CDR1 DFQATT and CDR2 SNEGSKA (reference sequence). This CDR3 region has 15 residues. CDR3 sequence reads: CSARDRGRNTDTQYF. CDR3 in DNA: TGCAGTGCTAGAGATCGGGGGCGGAACACAGATACGCAGTATTTT.

The rearrangement uses TRBV19 and TRBJ1-5; a possible D gene is TRBD1 (5 bases). The ends were cut back, 3 bases at V and 4 bases at J, with 25 bases in the middle. The CDR3 runs 19 residues. CDR1 LNHDA and CDR2 SQIVND come from the germline V gene (reference sequence). CDR3 sequence: CASSIGAIAGIFMNQPQHF. The CDR3 region has the DNA TGTGCCAGTAGTATCGGGGCAATAGCCGGGATTTTTATGAATCAGCCCCAGCATTTT.

This clonotype was seen just once. The chain uses TRBV7-2 and TRBJ2-3; D possibly uses TRBD1 or TRBD2 (6 bases each). Germline CDR1 reads SGHTA; CDR2 reads FQGNSA. This CDR3 has 15 amino acids. V was pared by 5 bases and J by 1 base, with 13 bases between. The CDR3 DNA sequence: TGTGCCAGCAGCACATGGGGGGCCGGCACAGATACGCAGTATTTT. The encoded protein is CASSTWGAGTDTQYF.

As to this clonotype: One end of the junction fails to match germline, which may point to a read error. The chain couples TRBV4-3 to TRBJ2-3; 9 bases map to TRBD1. Germline CDR1 and CDR2: LGHNA and YSLEER. The CDR3 runs to 14 residues. The CDR3, as DNA: TGCGCCAGCAGCCTGGGACAGGGAACAGATATGCAGTATTTT. Protein: CASSLGQGTDMQYF.

J is TRBJ1-1 and V is TRBV5-1, with D maybe TRBD1 (6 bases). Germline lookup yields CDR1 SGHRS and CDR2 YFSETQ. This CDR3 is 13 amino acids long. Deletions cut 9 bases from V and 1 base from J, with 13 bases between. CDR3 coding DNA: TGCGCCACCCGCTCGGGACAGAACACTGAAGCTTTCTTT. Protein sequence: CATRSGQNTEAFF.

Concerning this clonotype: This may arise from a read error, as a much more abundant clone is one base away. This chain joins TRBV10-3 and TRBJ2-5; no clear D gene. This CDR3 has 13 residues. V lost 7 bases and J 11 bases, leaving 20 bases between the germline ends. Germline V lookup: CDR1 ENHRY, CDR2 SYGVKD. CDR3 DNA: TGTGCCATCACCTCAACCTTATACAATGAGCAGTACTTC. Its protein is CAITSTLYNEQYF.

This clonotype was found many times. The chain links TRBV29-1 to TRBJ2-1; D is undetermined. The V end lost 1 base, the J end lost 8 bases, and 9 bases lay between the germline ends. The CDR3 has 12 amino acids. CDR1 and CDR2 (germline): SQVTM, ANQGSEA. As DNA, the CDR3 is TGCAGCGTTGAAGGAGTGGGGTATGAGCAGTTCTTC. Translated: CSVEGVGYEQFF.

The chain uses TRBV3-1 and TRBJ1-2, with a possible D match to TRBD1 (5 bases). This CDR3 comprises 13 residues. Germline V CDR1 and CDR2: LGHDT, YNNKEL (reference sequence). The germline V and J ends were trimmed by 4 bases and 5 bases, with 11 bases remaining between them. This chain's CDR3 is CASSPQQAYGYTF. The CDR3 region has the DNA TGTGCCAGCAGCCCCCAACAGGCTTATGGCTACACCTTC.

V gene TRBV5-1 combines with J gene TRBJ2-3; a weak D match, TRBD2 (5 bases). The CDR3 runs 15 residues. Germline V gene sequence: CDR1 SGHRS, CDR2 YFSETQ. Trimming cost V 4 bases and J 0 bases, with 12 bases left between them. The CDR3 loop reads CASSPSGMSTDTQYF. In nucleotides, the CDR3 is TGCGCCAGCAGCCCGAGCGGAATGAGCACAGATACGCAGTATTTT.

The chain links TRBV6-5 to TRBJ2-5; a weak D match, TRBD1 (6 bases). V was cut by 6 bases and J by 4 bases, with 12 bases left in between. From germline, CDR1 is MNHEY and CDR2 SVGAGI. CDR3 length: 13 residues. The CDR3 nucleotides read TGTGCCAGCAGCACCGGACAGCCAGAGACCCAGTACTTC. It translates to CASSTGQPETQYF.

This clonotype was seen more than once but under ten times. The rearrangement uses TRBV6-1 and TRBJ1-2, with D possibly TRBD1 on 6 matching bases. V was clipped by 0 bases and J by 5 bases, with 10 bases between them. The CDR3 contains 14 residues. Germline assignment: CDR1 MNHNS and CDR2 SASEGT. CDR3 in amino acids: CASSEAGTPYGYTF. CDR3 nucleotide sequence: TGTGCCAGCAGTGAAGCGGGGACACCTTATGGCTACACCTTC.

The rearrangement links TRBV9 to TRBJ2-3, with 8 bases aligning to TRBD2. This CDR3 is built from 17 residues. Per germline, CDR1 SGDLS and CDR2 YYNGEE. The V gene end was trimmed by 0 bases and the J gene end by 0 bases; junction bases not matched to a gene: 6. For the CDR3, the DNA is TGTGCCAGCAGCGTAGCTGGCGGGGGGACTAGCACAGATACGCAGTATTTT. Translating gives CASSVAGGGTSTDTQYF.

The chain combines TRBV12-3 or TRBV12-4 with TRBJ1-5; D gene ambiguous. The V end lost 6 bases, the J end lost 6 bases, and 18 bases lay between the germline ends. This CDR3 has 15 amino acids. The CDR3 bases are TGTGCCAGCAGCCTGGTACACAAATCCGTTCAGCCCCAGCATTTT. Protein sequence: CASSLVHKSVQPQHF.

The rearrangement links TRBV7-2 to TRBJ2-7, with D unresolved. The CDR3 spans 15 residues. V was cut by 1 base and J by 4 bases, with 14 bases left in between. The germline gives CDR1 SGHTA, CDR2 FQGNSA. In nucleotides, the CDR3 is TGTGCCAGCAGCTTAGTCCCAGGCGATATTTACGAGCAGTACTTC. Translation: CASSLVPGDIYEQYF.

V gene TRBV6-6 combines with J gene TRBJ2-6, with 8 positions matching TRBD1. The CDR3 covers 17 residues. V trimming: 2 bases; J trimming: 0 bases; junction bases outside the gene matches: 3. CDR1 and CDR2 from the germline V gene are MNHNY and SVGAGI (reference sequence). CDR3 loop: CASSYPTGVSGANVLTF. The CDR3 DNA follows: TGTGCCAGCAGTTACCCGACAGGGGTCTCTGGGGCCAACGTCCTGACTTTC.

This clonotype was seen repeatedly, ten times or more. The chain carries TRBV7-2 and TRBJ1-6, with unresolved D. V shed 2 bases and J shed 9 bases, with 17 bases lying between them. Germline CDR1 and CDR2: SGHTA and FQGNSA. This CDR3 has 16 amino acids. The CDR3 DNA is TGTGCCAGCAGCTTAAGACCAATAGACCGGAGTTCACCCCTCCACTTT. The encoded protein is CASSLRPIDRSSPLHF.

This clonotype was counted at least ten times. The genes are TRBV7-9 and TRBJ1-1; D perhaps matches TRBD1 (5 bases). The germline V gene has CDR1 SEHNR and CDR2 FQNEAQ (reference sequence). V was cut by 2 bases and J by 1 base, with 14 bases left in between. CDR3 length: 16 residues. For the CDR3, the DNA is TGTGCCAGCAGCTTATCTGGCGGGGGGAGGAACACTGAAGCTTTCTTT. This translates into CASSLSGGGRNTEAFF. The variable domain in full, with the rest retrieved from reference TRBV7-9 and TRBJ1-1, is DTGVSQNPRHKITKRGQNVTFRCDPISEHNRLYWYRQTLGQGPEFLTYFQNEAQLEKSRLLSDRFSAERPKGSFSTLEIQRTEQGDSAMYLCASSLSGGGRNTEAFFGQGTRLTVV.

This clonotype occurred many times. This chain uses TRBV18 with TRBJ2-3; weak D call: TRBD2 (6 bases). Germline CDR1 and CDR2: KGHSH and LQKENI. The CDR3 spans 16 residues. V was shortened by 6 bases and J by 1 base, with 17 bases between the two germline ends. The CDR3 loop is CASSTYASGGTDTQYF. CDR3 in DNA: TGTGCCAGCTCGACTTACGCGTCGGGGGGCACAGATACGCAGTATTTT.

There are many counts of this clonotype. The V and J genes are TRBV20-1 and TRBJ2-4; TRBD1 agrees at 7 bases. CDR1 and CDR2 (germline): DFQATT, SNEGSKA (reference sequence). Trimming took 4 bases from V and 0 from J; bases not matched to a gene: 6. This CDR3 spans 15 amino acids. The CDR3 nucleotides are TGCAGTGCTAAACGGGACAGCCTAGCCAAAAACATTCAGTACTTC. Protein sequence: CSAKRDSLAKNIQYF.

Ten or more counts support this clonotype. This may arise from a read error, as a much more abundant clone is one base away. The genes are TRBV20-1 and TRBJ2-3; D is ambiguous. Germline V gene data show CDR1 as DFQATT and CDR2 as SNEGSKA (reference sequence). This CDR3 is 11 amino acids long. In DNA form, the CDR3 reads TGCAGCGGCCAAAGCTGGGATACGCAGTATTTT. It translates to CSGQSWDTQYF.

The sample holds many counts of this clonotype. The chain recombines TRBV20-1 with TRBJ2-7; D assignment may be TRBD1 or TRBD2 (5 bases each). Per the germline V gene, CDR1 is DFQATT and CDR2 is SNEGSKA (reference sequence). This CDR3 has 11 amino acids. Trimming removed 3 bases at V and 7 bases at J, with 10 bases between. The CDR3 sequence: CSARGEGEQYF. The DNA of the CDR3 is TGCAGTGCTAGGGGGGAAGGTGAGCAGTACTTC.

The V call is TRBV2, the J call TRBJ2-1; a possible D gene is TRBD2 (6 bases). The germline V gene has CDR1 SNHLY and CDR2 FYNNEI. The V and J ends lost 8 bases and 5 bases respectively, with 16 bases between them. This CDR3 is 14 amino acids long. CDR3 protein: CASVPGLANNEQFF. CDR3 coding DNA: TGTGCCAGCGTCCCGGGACTGGCGAACAATGAGCAGTTCTTC.

This rearrangement joins TRBV7-9 to TRBJ2-7, with 10 nucleotides matching TRBD2. The germline V gene encodes CDR1 SEHNR and CDR2 FQNEAQ (reference sequence). J gave up 1 base and V 4 bases, and 10 bases lay outside the gene matches. The CDR3 length is 17 residues. The CDR3 sequence: CASSSQRPAGGSYEQYF. The CDR3, as DNA: TGTGCCAGCAGCTCCCAGAGGCCAGCGGGAGGGTCCTACGAGCAGTACTTC.

Regarding this clonotype: A much larger clonotype is one base distant, so this may be a read error. The rearrangement uses TRBV12-3 or TRBV12-4 and TRBJ2-7, with D unresolved. The V end lost 3 bases, the J end lost 7 bases, and 25 bases lay between the germline ends. The CDR3 has 17 amino acids. The CDR3 loop reads CASSFRFTSPRSNEQYF. In nucleotides, the CDR3 is TGTGCCAGCAGTTTCAGGTTCACTTCTCCCCGGAGCAATGAGCAGTACTTC.

Only one count was recorded for this clonotype. The junction differs from germline at one of its ends, possibly a read error. The chain employs TRBV4-1 and TRBJ2-1, with 8 bases that match TRBD1. CDR1 and CDR2 (germline): MGHRA, YSYEKL. This CDR3 is built from 17 residues. The CDR3 DNA reads TGCGCCAGCAACCAAGATTGGACAGGGAGCTCCTACAATGAGCAGTTCTTC. This encodes CASNQDWTGSSYNEQFF.